The TCR beta chain under discussion was sequenced for a study of CD8 T cells in ankylosing spondylitis. As concerns this clonotype: Its cognate antigen is unknown.

Study-wide results and caveats: A TCR beta motif of eight highly homologous variants appeared characteristic of ankylosing spondylitis blood.

Each CDR3 protein is one row after TCRdb ran MiXCR on the 5' RACE reads. In the table there are more than 250,000 distinct CDR3 sequences, roughly 8% of which are singletons. Specimen: blood, either unsorted or a sorted T cell fraction (not recorded which). This sequence was found in a male donor with ankylosing spondylitis.

In DNA, the CDR3 is TGTGCCAGCAGCCTCAACCTTCCCGGGGGGGGAGACTATGGCTACACCTTC. Translated: CASSLNLPGGGDYGYTF. The chain employs TRBV7-9 and TRBJ1-2; perhaps TRBD1 as D (5 bases). V was clipped by 5 bases and J by 3 bases, with 22 bases between them. This CDR3 is 17 amino acids long. Germline V gene lookup returns CDR1 SEHNR and CDR2 FQNEAQ (reference sequence).